This entry concerns a single T cell receptor beta chain. The antigen is not known. No patient had autoimmune disease or received systemic immunosuppression. This sample was taken from a study of OX40 agonist ivuxolimab in advanced cancers. Across the whole study: Head and neck, renal cell, melanoma or hepatocellular carcinoma were the cancers that dose-escalation patients had. Study results and caveats: At doses 0.1 to 3.0 mg/kg, CD4+ and CD8+ clones expanded.

Germline V gene data show CDR1 as PRHDT and CDR2 as FYEKMQ (reference sequence). V lost 2 bases, J lost 3 bases, and 6 bases lay in between. The CDR3 contains 13 residues. Sequencing used immunoSEQ multiplex PCR; TCRdb keeps in-frame clones, though not all of them. The sample contains fewer than 30,000 clones, around 73% of which appear only once. This sample comprised CD4+ or CD8+ T cells sorted from blood, obtained in a trial of the OX40 agonist ivuxolimab. The clonotype was recovered from an adult with an advanced solid tumor such as melanoma, head and neck, liver or kidney cancer. The chain carries TRBV13 and TRBJ2-3; no firm D call. CDR3 protein: CASSLSLTDTQYF. The CDR3 DNA reads as TGTGCCAGCAGCTTATCGTTGACAGATACGCAGTATTTT.